The entry below describes one T cell receptor (beta chain). The data were produced by immunoSEQ multiplex PCR, yet TCRdb's version contains in-frame clones alone and is incomplete. The table lists 100,000 to 150,000 clones, approximately 80% of them singletons. The sample originates from a study of blood T cell repertoires in COVID-19. This CDR3 comprises 16 residues. V was cut by 6 bases and J by 8 bases, with 22 bases left in between. CDR1 is LNHNV, CDR2 YYDKDF, per germline (reference sequence). The specimen sequenced was peripheral blood. The chain is built from TRBV15 and TRBJ1-4, with a possible D match to TRBD1 (5 bases). This receptor was taken from a man aged 35-49 years with active or convalescent COVID-19. The CDR3 sequence is CATSPQSWNDREKLFF. The CDR3 DNA follows: TGTGCCACCAGTCCCCAATCGTGGAACGACAGAGAAAAACTGTTTTTT.